Listed here are 20 T cell receptor beta chains from one sample, sequenced in a study of CXCR3-negative and CXCR3-positive naive CD8 T cells. TRB cDNA was prepared as libraries by UMI-labeled 5' RACE. TCRdb derives one entry per CDR3 protein from the 5' RACE reads, leaving out DNA. This specimen shows fewer than 55,000 distinct CDR3 sequences; the ten leading clones hold approximately 1.4%. The specimen was naive CXCR3- CD8+ T cells from blood. Subset denoted: CD45RO-CCR7+CD27+CD95- naive CD8+ T cells lacking CXCR3 (TNR3-). All receptors derive from a human donor in good health. Some clones in this sample may be carry-over from other donors' samples.

The chain employs TRBV28 and TRBJ2-1; TCRdb gives TRBD1 as the D gene, but with no DNA this cannot be confirmed. CDR1 and CDR2 (germline): MDHEN, SYDVKM. The CDR3 length is 20 residues. The CDR3 loop is CASSLNDREVIMDSYNEQFF.

This chain connects TRBV19 to TRBJ1-1; TCRdb's assignment of TRBD1 cannot be checked, as there is no DNA. The V gene's germline CDR1 is LNHDA and CDR2 SQIVND (reference sequence). The CDR3 is made up of 13 amino acids. The CDR3 sequence: CASRAGYDTEAFF.

This sequence joins TRBV29-1 and TRBJ1-2; TCRdb gives TRBD1 as the D gene, but with no DNA this cannot be confirmed. Germline V gene lookup returns CDR1 SQVTM and CDR2 ANQGSEA. This CDR3 contains 13 residues. CDR3 loop: CSVQTGRDYGYTF.

This chain connects TRBV5-1 to TRBJ2-1; TCRdb indicates TRBD1, and absent DNA this call remains unverified. This CDR3 has 15 residues. CDR1 is SGHRS and CDR2 is YFSETQ in the germline V gene. CDR3 sequence reads: CASSLSGVSYNEQFF.

The chain combines TRBV13 with TRBJ2-5; the D call of TRBD2 rests on TCRdb alone, since no DNA is present to check it. The V gene's germline CDR1 is PRHDT and CDR2 FYEKMQ (reference sequence). This CDR3 is built from 15 residues. The CDR3 sequence is CASSFGESSKETQYF.

The rearrangement joins TRBV20-1 to TRBJ2-1; the D call of TRBD2 rests on TCRdb alone, since no DNA is present to check it. Germline V gene lookup returns CDR1 DFQATT and CDR2 SNEGSKA (reference sequence). CDR3 length: 15 amino acids. The CDR3: CSARDIAGEDNEQFF.

The V call is TRBV29-1, the J call TRBJ1-1. This CDR3 has 13 amino acids. The germline gives CDR1 SQVTM, CDR2 ANQGSEA. The CDR3 here is CSVVGDWATEAFF.

The V gene is TRBV29-1, the J gene TRBJ1-4; the TCRdb D gene call, TRBD1, has no DNA to confirm it. Looked up from germline, CDR1 is SQVTM and CDR2 is ANQGSEA. This CDR3 is 11 amino acids long. The chain's CDR3 is CSVARQEKLFF.

The rearrangement uses TRBV5-1 and TRBJ2-7; there is no DNA to check the TCRdb D call of TRBD2. CDR1 is SGHRS and CDR2 is YFSETQ in the germline V gene. CDR3 length: 14 residues. This CDR3 reads CASSLGSGAYEQYF.

The chain combines TRBV28 with TRBJ2-3; TCRdb gives TRBD1 as the D gene, but with no DNA this cannot be confirmed. The CDR3 covers 14 residues. Looked up from germline, CDR1 is MDHEN and CDR2 is SYDVKM. The CDR3 sequence is CASTRQRRTDTQYF.

This chain uses TRBV19 with TRBJ2-2. Germline loops: CDR1 LNHDA, CDR2 SQIVND (reference sequence). This CDR3 has 11 amino acids. CDR3 residues: CAIEGTGELFF. Full variable domain (outside the CDR3, taken from reference TRBV19 and TRBJ2-2): DGGITQSPKYLFRKEGQNVTLSCEQNLNHDAMYWYRQDPGQGLRLIYYSQIVNDFQKGDIAEGYSVSREKKESFPLTVTSAQKNPTAFYLCAIEGTGELFFGEGSRLTVL.

V and J are TRBV6-1 and TRBJ2-3; TCRdb designates TRBD2, a call that cannot be tested without DNA. Germline V gene data show CDR1 as MNHNS and CDR2 as SASEGT. This CDR3 comprises 15 residues. CDR3 sequence: CASSELAGGPDTQYF.

The V gene is TRBV4-3, the J gene TRBJ1-4; TCRdb names TRBD1, which stays unverified in the absence of DNA. Germline CDR1 reads LGHNA; CDR2 reads YSLEER. The CDR3 has 14 amino acids. CDR3 sequence: CASSQGTGREKLFF.

This rearrangement joins TRBV5-1 to TRBJ2-2; as DNA is missing, the TRBD1 call by TCRdb cannot be tested. The CDR3 spans 16 residues. Germline V CDR1 and CDR2: SGHRS, YFSETQ. The CDR3: CASSHAAGGASGELFF.

The chain uses TRBV27 and TRBJ2-1; TCRdb indicates TRBD1, and absent DNA this call remains unverified. Germline CDR1 reads MNHEY; CDR2 reads SMNVEV (reference sequence). The CDR3 runs 12 residues. This CDR3 reads CASRPRDGEQFF.

The chain couples TRBV3-1 to TRBJ1-4; TCRdb's D call, TRBD1, is unchecked because there is no DNA. Germline V gene data show CDR1 as LGHDT and CDR2 as YNNKEL (reference sequence). This CDR3 has 16 residues. This CDR3 reads CASSQGTGETNEKLFF.

The chain joins TRBV5-1 to TRBJ2-1. CDR3 size: 11 residues. CDR1 and CDR2 from the germline V gene are SGHRS and YFSETQ. CDR3 region: CASFYRNEQFF.

V usage is TRBV19 and J usage is TRBJ2-1; TCRdb gives TRBD1 as the D gene, but with no DNA this cannot be confirmed. The CDR3 length is 17 residues. Germline values: CDR1 LNHDA, CDR2 SQIVND (reference sequence). CDR3 protein: CASSIGSDRGPYNEQFF.

The chain employs TRBV7-3 and TRBJ2-1; absent DNA, TCRdb's TRBD1 call cannot be checked. The germline V gene has CDR1 SGHTA and CDR2 FQGTGA. This CDR3 spans 12 amino acids. The chain's CDR3 is CASSLWGEEQFF.

This chain joins TRBV24-1 and TRBJ2-1; the TCRdb call, TRBD1, lacks DNA for checking. The CDR3 runs to 16 residues. The germline V gene encodes CDR1 KGHDR and CDR2 SFDVKD. The CDR3 region is CATSDSGTVPYNEQFF.